This is a list of T cell receptor beta chains from one sample in a study of T cell repertoires in cytomegalovirus infection. TCRdb used MiXCR to reprocess the reads, holding one entry per CDR3 protein. Seen here are some 180,000 distinct CDR3 sequences, about a sixth observed once, and the top ten hold around 25%. Sample: CD8+ T cells from PBMCs. The receptors originated from a human donor in good health (CMV status not recorded). Some clones in this sample may be carry-over from other donors' samples. Both conserved end residues are part of each CDR3. Fields, in order: V gene, D gene, clone size, J gene, CDR3 protein, CDR3 DNA. D genes are given only for firm matches. A clone size is listed for some rows: how often the clone was seen (once, few, many), or a class if it is expanded.

>TRBV7-8|TRBD1|NA|TRBJ2-2
CASSSRGGAGELFF
TGTGCCAGCAGCTCTCGAGGGGGCGCCGGGGAGCTGTTTTTT
>TRBV7-9|TRBD1|few|TRBJ2-7
CASSLEGTGGAYEQYF
TGTGCCAGCAGCTTAGAAGGGACAGGGGGTGCCTACGAGCAGTACTTC
>TRBV7-9|TRBD1|few|TRBJ2-5
CASSKRTGAQETQYF
TGTGCCAGCAGCAAACGGACAGGGGCCCAAGAGACCCAGTACTTC
>TRBV7-6|NA|few|TRBJ1-1
CASSLAEVPTEAFF
TGTGCCAGCAGCTTAGCAGAAGTCCCCACTGAAGCTTTCTTT
>TRBV10-1|NA|few|TRBJ1-2
CASSESDTYGYTF
TGCGCCAGCAGTGAGTCTGACACCTATGGCTACACCTTC
>TRBV14|NA|NA|TRBJ2-1
CASSQEGPEQFF
TGTGCCAGCAGCCAAGAGGGGCCCGAGCAGTTCTTC
>TRBV28|NA|many|TRBJ2-5
CASSFLEDGLQETQYF
TGTGCCAGCAGTTTCCTTGAGGACGGACTACAAGAGACCCAGTACTTC
>TRBV6-6|TRBD1|NA|TRBJ2-4
CASSGLPGQGLNIQYF
TGTGCCAGCAGTGGCCTCCCGGGACAGGGGTTAAACATTCAGTACTTC
>TRBV2|NA|few|TRBJ2-1
CASRGENEQFF
TGTGCCAGCAGGGGGGAGAATGAGCAGTTCTTC
>TRBV6-2/TRBV6-3|TRBD1|NA|TRBJ2-7
CASSYPDRVNEQYF
TGTGCCAGCAGTTACCCGGACAGGGTTAACGAGCAGTACTTC
>TRBV7-8|NA|few|TRBJ2-5
CASSLAGGLEETQYF
TGTGCCAGCAGCTTAGCAGGGGGGTTGGAAGAGACCCAGTACTTC
>TRBV13|TRBD1|few|TRBJ2-2
CASSLTDRVLFF
TGTGCCAGCAGCCTCACTGACAGGGTGCTGTTTTTT
>TRBV19|TRBD1|few|TRBJ2-7
CASGPGTGAYEQYF
TGTGCCAGCGGGCCCGGGACAGGAGCCTACGAGCAGTACTTC
>TRBV7-2|NA|NA|TRBJ2-7
CASSLADNSYEQYF
TGTGCCAGCAGCTTAGCGGACAACTCCTACGAGCAGTACTTC
>TRBV19|NA|NA|TRBJ1-1
CATTGVRAFF
TGTGCCACAACGGGGGTCCGAGCTTTCTTT
>TRBV7-8|NA|few|TRBJ1-6
CASSLYDLHPGSPLHF
TGTGCCAGCAGCTTATACGACCTTCACCCAGGGTCACCCCTCCACTTT
>TRBV7-6|NA|NA|TRBJ2-7
CASSPRGREYYEQYF
TGTGCCAGCAGCCCCCGGGGCAGGGAGTACTACGAGCAGTACTTC
>TRBV27|NA|NA|TRBJ2-7
CASSLFFPDEQYF
TGTGCCAGCAGTTTATTTTTCCCGGACGAGCAGTACTTC
>TRBV2|NA|NA|TRBJ2-5
CASSGGYSGGGETQYF
TGTGCCAGCAGTGGAGGATATTCAGGGGGGGGTGAGACCCAGTACTTC
>TRBV9|TRBD2|few|TRBJ2-1
CASSAQRGDPYNEQFF
TGTGCCAGCAGCGCTCAGCGGGGGGATCCCTACAATGAGCAGTTCTTC
>TRBV7-8|NA|many|TRBJ1-5
CASSFSGSYSNQPQHF
TGTGCCAGCAGCTTCTCGGGTTCCTATAGCAATCAGCCCCAGCATTTT
>TRBV7-9|NA|NA|TRBJ2-2
CARGTLENTGELFF
TGTGCGCGCGGAACCCTCGAGAACACCGGGGAGCTGTTTTTT
>TRBV29-1|NA|few|TRBJ1-1
CSVSRAHTEAFF
TGCAGCGTTTCGAGGGCGCACACTGAAGCTTTCTTT
>TRBV6-6|NA|NA|TRBJ2-7
CASSYTQGSYEQYF
TGTGCCAGCAGTTACACCCAGGGCTCCTACGAGCAGTACTTC
>TRBV7-2|NA|NA|TRBJ1-4
CASSPVGGTNEKLFF
TGTGCCAGCAGCCCGGTGGGGGGAACTAATGAAAAACTGTTTTTT
>TRBV7-6|NA|NA|TRBJ2-2
CASSLPGGDGKTISNANTGELFF
TGTGCCAGCAGCCTCCCGGGGGGCGATGGAAAAACGATTTCAAACGCGAACACCGGGGAGCTGTTTTTT
>TRBV4-1|TRBD1|NA|TRBJ1-1
CASSPPTGAGTEAFF
TGCGCCAGCAGCCCCCCGACAGGGGCGGGCACTGAAGCTTTCTTT
>TRBV6-2/TRBV6-3|NA|NA|TRBJ2-1
CASTPGRWHEQFF
TGTGCCAGCACCCCAGGGAGGTGGCATGAGCAGTTCTTC
>TRBV28|NA|NA|TRBJ2-3
CASSPPAQLGRTDTQYF
TGTGCCAGCAGTCCCCCAGCCCAGCTGGGGCGCACAGATACGCAGTATTTT
>TRBV20-1|TRBD1|few|TRBJ2-7
CSASWDSLPSYEQYF
TGCAGTGCCAGCTGGGACAGCTTACCGTCCTACGAGCAGTACTTC
>TRBV6-5|NA|NA|TRBJ1-6
CASSYPGRSPLHF
TGTGCCAGCAGTTACCCAGGAAGATCACCCCTCCACTTT
>TRBV28|NA|few|TRBJ1-2
CASSLRVGNYGYTF
TGTGCCAGCAGTTTGCGGGTAGGAAACTATGGCTACACCTTC
>TRBV7-9|NA|many|TRBJ2-7
CASSPGRIYEQYF
TGTGCCAGCAGCCCCGGAAGGATTTACGAGCAGTACTTC
>TRBV7-2|NA|few|TRBJ1-5
CASSNTRDKGGNQPQHF
TGTGCCAGCAGTAATACCAGGGACAAAGGGGGCAATCAGCCCCAGCATTTT
>TRBV7-8|TRBD2|few|TRBJ2-3
CASSLESRLAGEIDTQYF
TGTGCCAGCAGCTTAGAATCGAGGCTAGCGGGGGAAATTGATACGCAGTATTTT
>TRBV6-6|NA|NA|TRBJ2-7
CASSYPGNEQYF
TGTGCCAGCAGTTACCCCGGCAACGAGCAGTACTTC
>TRBV7-9|TRBD1|few|TRBJ2-3
CASSTHRGPEGDTQYF
TGTGCCAGCAGCACCCACAGGGGGCCCGAAGGAGATACGCAGTATTTT
>TRBV29-1|NA|few|TRBJ1-2
CSVEYTGANYGYTF
TGCAGCGTTGAATACACAGGAGCTAACTATGGCTACACCTTC
>TRBV7-3|NA|NA|TRBJ1-1
CASSLVDSLNTEAFF
TGTGCCAGCAGCTTAGTTGACAGTTTGAACACTGAAGCTTTCTTT
>TRBV6-6|NA|many|TRBJ1-5
CASSYSPGNQPQHF
TGTGCCAGCAGTTACTCCCCGGGCAATCAGCCCCAGCATTTT
>TRBV10-3|NA|NA|TRBJ2-1
CAISEGDSEQFF
TGTGCCATCAGTGAGGGAGATTCTGAGCAGTTCTTC
>TRBV28|NA|NA|TRBJ1-1
CASSLREETWEAFF
TGTGCCAGCAGTTTACGAGAAGAAACGTGGGAAGCTTTCTTT
>TRBV7-9|NA|NA|TRBJ2-1
CASSQKSKDEQFF
TGTGCCAGCAGCCAGAAAAGTAAAGATGAGCAGTTCTTC
>TRBV2|NA|NA|TRBJ1-5
CASRAPGRPSSNQPQHF
TGTGCCAGCAGAGCTCCGGGACGCCCTTCTAGCAATCAGCCCCAGCATTTT
>TRBV5-1|NA|NA|TRBJ2-7
CASSPGPNYEQYF
TGCGCCAGCAGCCCGGGACCAAACTACGAGCAGTACTTC
>TRBV12-3/TRBV12-4|NA|NA|TRBJ1-5
CASRRDGTYSNQPQHF
TGTGCCAGCAGACGGGACGGAACTTATAGCAATCAGCCCCAGCATTTT
>TRBV9|TRBD1|few|TRBJ2-4
CASSVGTGTAKNIQYF
TGTGCCAGCAGCGTAGGGACAGGAACGGCCAAAAACATTCAGTACTTC
>TRBV28|TRBD1|NA|TRBJ1-1
CASKRQGEFTEAFF
TGTGCCAGTAAAAGACAGGGGGAGTTCACTGAAGCTTTCTTT
>TRBV7-8|TRBD2|many|TRBJ2-2
CAAPLAFTGELFF
TGTGCGGCGCCACTAGCGTTCACCGGGGAGCTGTTTTTT
>TRBV4-1|TRBD1|NA|TRBJ2-7
CASSQDRTGAAGEQYF
TGCGCCAGCAGCCAAGACCGGACAGGGGCGGCGGGCGAGCAGTACTTC
>TRBV7-6|NA|NA|TRBJ1-6
CASSPAGGRSPLHF
TGTGCCAGCAGCCCCGCGGGGGGTCGTTCACCCCTCCACTTT
>TRBV7-2|TRBD1|few|TRBJ1-1
CASSLGFRGLPEAFF
TGTGCCAGCAGCTTAGGGTTCAGGGGGCTGCCTGAAGCTTTCTTT
>TRBV6-2/TRBV6-3|TRBD1|NA|TRBJ2-3
CASSLRGGPDTQYF
TGTGCCAGCAGTTTACGAGGGGGCCCCGATACGCAGTATTTT